Described below is a single T cell receptor (beta chain) sequence and its context. Its antigen is as yet unknown. Germline loops: CDR1 DFQATT, CDR2 SNEGSKA (reference sequence). V lost 0 bases and J lost 4; bases outside the gene matches: 8. CDR3 length: 15 amino acids. TCRdb reanalysed the 5' RACE reads using MiXCR and keeps one entry per CDR3 protein. The sample lists around 470,000 distinct CDR3 sequences, over 12% occurring once. The data were taken from a study of identical twins. Study outcomes and limitations: Cord blood beta clonotypes that were abundant carried fewer insertions, and memory repertoires showed no such trend. A partial confounding effect on zero-insertion analyses could come from invariant MAIT and iNKT cells. The models gave estimates that fell short of the out-of-frame TCR alpha sharing seen in monozygotic twins.

These data also formed part of another study, on yellow fever vaccine responses in identical twins.

Sequenced input: CD4+ T cells sorted from blood. The rearrangement joins TRBV20-1 to TRBJ1-1; 7 bases fit TRBD1. The source of this sequence is a woman aged 18-29 years in good health. CDR3 nucleotides: TGCAGTGCTAGAGACCCGAGGACAGGTGTCACTGAAGCTTTCTTT. Translating it yields CSARDPRTGVTEAFF.